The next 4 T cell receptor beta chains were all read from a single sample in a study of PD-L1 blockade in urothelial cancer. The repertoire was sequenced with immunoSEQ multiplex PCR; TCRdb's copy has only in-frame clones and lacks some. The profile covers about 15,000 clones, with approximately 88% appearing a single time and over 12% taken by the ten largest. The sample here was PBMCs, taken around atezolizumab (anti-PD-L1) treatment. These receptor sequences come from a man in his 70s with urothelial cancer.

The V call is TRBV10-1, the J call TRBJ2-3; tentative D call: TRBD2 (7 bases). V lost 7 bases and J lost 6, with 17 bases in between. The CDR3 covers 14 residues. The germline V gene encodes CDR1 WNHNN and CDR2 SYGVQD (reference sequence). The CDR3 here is CASNNGGPGDTQYF. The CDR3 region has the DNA TGCGCCAGCAATAACGGGGGGCCGGGGGATACGCAGTATTTT.

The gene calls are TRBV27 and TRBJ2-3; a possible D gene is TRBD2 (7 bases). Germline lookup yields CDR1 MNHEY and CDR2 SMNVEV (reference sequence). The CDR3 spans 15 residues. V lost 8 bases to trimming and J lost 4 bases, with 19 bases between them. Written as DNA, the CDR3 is TGTGCCAGCTCAAGGGGCGGGGGCCGACCAGATACGCAGTATTTT. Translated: CASSRGGGRPDTQYF.

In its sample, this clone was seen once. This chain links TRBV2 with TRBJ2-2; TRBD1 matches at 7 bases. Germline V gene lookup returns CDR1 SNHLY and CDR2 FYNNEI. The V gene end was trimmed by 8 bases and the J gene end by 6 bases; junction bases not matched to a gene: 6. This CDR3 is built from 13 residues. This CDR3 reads CASYTGVAGELFF. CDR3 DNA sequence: TGTGCCAGCTATACAGGGGTCGCCGGGGAGCTGTTTTTT.

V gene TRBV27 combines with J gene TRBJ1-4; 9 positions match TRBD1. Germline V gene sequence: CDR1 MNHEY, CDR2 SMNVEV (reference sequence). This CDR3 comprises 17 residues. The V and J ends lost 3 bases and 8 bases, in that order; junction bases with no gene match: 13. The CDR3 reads CASSFGSGQGFGEKLFF. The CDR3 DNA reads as TGTGCCAGCAGTTTTGGGTCGGGACAGGGATTCGGAGAAAAACTGTTTTTT. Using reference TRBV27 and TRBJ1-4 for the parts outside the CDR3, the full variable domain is EAQVTQNPRYLITVTGKKLTVTCSQNMNHEYMSWYRQDPGLGLRQIYYSMNVEVTDKGDVPEGYKVSRKEKRNFPLILESPSPNQTSLYFCASSFGSGQGFGEKLFFGSGTQLSVL.